This T cell receptor (beta chain) was profiled in a study of glioma-infiltrating T cells. Note on this clonotype: The junction differs from germline at one of its ends, possibly a read error.

Germline lookup yields CDR1 SGHAT and CDR2 FQDESV (reference sequence). The CDR3 extends over 15 amino acids. Using RNA template, CDR3s of TCR alpha and beta were amplified with iRepertoire arm-PCR. TCRdb itself ran the multiplex PCR reads through MiXCR, one entry per CDR3 protein. The table records fewer than 500,000 distinct CDR3 sequences, 41% of them present only once. The sequencing sample was made of glioma tissue, nonneoplastic brain tissue, or PBMCs (not recorded which). The rearrangement uses TRBV11-1 and TRBJ2-7, with D unresolved. The clonotype was recovered from a human donor with low-grade glioma or glioblastoma, undergoing nonglioma brain surgery, or in good health (not recorded which). CDR3 sequence (DNA): TGTGCCAGCAGCTTAGGGGATTCTTTTTCCTACGAGCAGCACTTC. Amino acid sequence: CASSLGDSFSYEQHF.